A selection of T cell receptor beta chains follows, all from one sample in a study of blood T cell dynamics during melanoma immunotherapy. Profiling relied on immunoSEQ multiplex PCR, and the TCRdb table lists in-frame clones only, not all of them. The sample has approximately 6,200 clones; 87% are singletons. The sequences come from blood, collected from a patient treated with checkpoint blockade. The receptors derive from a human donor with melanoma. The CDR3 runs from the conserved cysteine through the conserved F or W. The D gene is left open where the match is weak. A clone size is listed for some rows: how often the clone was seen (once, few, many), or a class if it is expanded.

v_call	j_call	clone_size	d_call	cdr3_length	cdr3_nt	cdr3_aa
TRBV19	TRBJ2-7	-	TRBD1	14	TGTGCCAGTAGTAAGGACAGGGGGCAGGGCGAGCAGTACTTC	CASSKDRGQGEQYF
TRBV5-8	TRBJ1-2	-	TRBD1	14	TGTGCCAGCAGCTTCCCAGACAGGGTCAATGGCTACACCTTC	CASSFPDRVNGYTF
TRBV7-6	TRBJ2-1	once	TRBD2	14	TGTGCCAGCAGCTTAAGCCGGGACTATAATGAGCAGTTCTTC	CASSLSRDYNEQFF
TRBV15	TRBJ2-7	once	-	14	TGTGCCACCAGCAGAGATAGTCGGGCGGTCGAGCAGTACTTC	CATSRDSRAVEQYF
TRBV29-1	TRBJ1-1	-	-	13	TGCAGCGTTATCAGGGAAGAGTGGACTGAAGCTTTCTTT	CSVIREEWTEAFF
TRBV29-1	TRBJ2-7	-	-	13	TGCAGCGTGTTAAAGGGGGTGGGATACGAGCAGTACTTC	CSVLKGVGYEQYF
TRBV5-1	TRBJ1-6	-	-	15	TGCGCCAGCGCTGGGGGGCTGGATAATAATTCACCCCTCCACTTT	CASAGGLDNNSPLHF
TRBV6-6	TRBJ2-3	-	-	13	TGTGCCAGCAGTCCGGGACTCGGAGATACGCAGTATTTT	CASSPGLGDTQYF
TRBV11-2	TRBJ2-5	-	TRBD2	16	TGTGCCAGCAGCCCCGGGACTAGCGGGGGAGGTCGGACCCAGTACTTC	CASSPGTSGGGRTQYF
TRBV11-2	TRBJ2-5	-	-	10	TGTGCCAGCAGCTTTCATTCGCAGTACTTC	CASSFHSQYF
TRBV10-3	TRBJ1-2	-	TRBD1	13	TGTGCCATCGGAAGGGACAGGGACTATGGCTACACCTTC	CAIGRDRDYGYTF
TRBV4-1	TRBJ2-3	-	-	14	TGCGCCAGCAGCCGCGGATCGGGGGTAGATACGCAGTATTTT	CASSRGSGVDTQYF
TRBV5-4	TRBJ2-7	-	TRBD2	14	TGTGCCAGCAGCCCAGCGGGAGGTTTCTACGAGCAGTACTTC	CASSPAGGFYEQYF
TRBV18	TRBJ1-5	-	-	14	TGTGCCAGCTCACCAACGGGGGTTGATCAGCCCCAGCATTTT	CASSPTGVDQPQHF
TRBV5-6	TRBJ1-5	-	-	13	TGTGCCAGCAGCCAGGGGAGCAATCAGCCCCAGCATTTT	CASSQGSNQPQHF
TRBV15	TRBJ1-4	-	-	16	TGTGCCACCAGCAACGGACGTTGGTCCACTAATGAAAAACTGTTTTTT	CATSNGRWSTNEKLFF
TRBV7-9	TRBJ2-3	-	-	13	TGTGCCAGCAGCCCCAAGGGCCCAGATACGCAGTATTTT	CASSPKGPDTQYF
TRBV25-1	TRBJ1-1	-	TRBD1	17	TGTGCCAGCAGTGCAGTCCGGGACAGGGGACAGAACACTGAAGCTTTCTTT	CASSAVRDRGQNTEAFF
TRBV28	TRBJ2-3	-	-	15	TGTGCCAGCAGTTCGTTGACCGGGAGCCCGAACACGCAGTATTTT	CASSSLTGSPNTQYF
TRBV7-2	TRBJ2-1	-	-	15	TGTGCCAGCAGCTTAGGTATGTTGGCCGGGGTTGAACAGTTCTTC	CASSLGMLAGVEQFF
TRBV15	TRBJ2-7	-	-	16	TGTGCCACCAGCAGAGGGCTTCAAACAGGGTTGGACGAGCAGTACTTC	CATSRGLQTGLDEQYF
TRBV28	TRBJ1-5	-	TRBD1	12	TGTGCCAGCAGCACCCTGCAGGGGGGTAGGCATTTT	CASSTLQGGRHF
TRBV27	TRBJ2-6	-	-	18	TGTGCCAGCAGTCCCTTGGGGCAGCCACTCTCTGGGGCCAACGTCCTGACTTTC	CASSPLGQPLSGANVLTF
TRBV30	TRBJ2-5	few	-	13	TGTGCCTGGAGTCGGTGGAGGGAAGAGACCCAGTACTTC	CAWSRWREETQYF
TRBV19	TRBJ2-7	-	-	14	TGTGCCAGTAGTATAACCCATACCCGCTACGAGCAGTACTTC	CASSITHTRYEQYF
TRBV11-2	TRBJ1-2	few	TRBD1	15	TGTGCCAGCAGCCCAAGACAGGGGGCGGGAGATGGCTACACCTTC	CASSPRQGAGDGYTF
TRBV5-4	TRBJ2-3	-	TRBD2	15	TGTGCCAGCACCCCCGGGGGGGAAGGGGTAGATACGCAGTATTTT	CASTPGGEGVDTQYF
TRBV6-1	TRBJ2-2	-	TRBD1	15	TGTGCCAGCAGCCCAGGACAGGAACGGGCCGGGGAGCTGTTTTTT	CASSPGQERAGELFF
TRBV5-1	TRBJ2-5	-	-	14	TGCGCCAGCAGCGGAGAAGGCACAGAAGAGACCCAGTACTTC	CASSGEGTEETQYF
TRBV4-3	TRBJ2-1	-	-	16	TGCGCCAGCAGCCCACAGGAGCAAATAGGATACAATGAGCAGTTCTTC	CASSPQEQIGYNEQFF
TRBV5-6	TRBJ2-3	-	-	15	TGTGCCAGCACCCTGAAACCGACTAGAGCAGATACGCAGTATTTT	CASTLKPTRADTQYF
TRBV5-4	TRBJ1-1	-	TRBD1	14	TGTGCCAGCAGCTTCGGGACAGGGATTACTGAAGCTTTCTTT	CASSFGTGITEAFF
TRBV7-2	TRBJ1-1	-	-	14	TGTGCCAGCAGCTTATTTCCAGGACAGCAAAAGGCTTTCTTT	CASSLFPGQQKAFF
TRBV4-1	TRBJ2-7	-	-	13	TGCGCCAGCAGCCCCCAACTAGTGGGGGAGCAGTACTTC	CASSPQLVGEQYF